The 3 T cell receptor beta chains reported below all come from one sample, sequenced in a study of OX40 agonist ivuxolimab in advanced cancers. Sequenced by immunoSEQ multiplex PCR; TCRdb stores in-frame clones only, minus some. The sample lists roughly 66,000 clones; about four fifths were seen once. Sequenced here: CD4+ or CD8+ T cells sorted from blood, sampled in a trial of the OX40 agonist ivuxolimab. These receptor sequences come from an adult with an advanced solid tumor such as melanoma, head and neck, liver or kidney cancer.

This clone appeared a single time. The rearrangement uses TRBV10-3 and TRBJ2-7; 9 positions match TRBD1. The junction had 6 bases not matched to a gene; V was cut back by 6 bases and J by 6 bases. Germline values: CDR1 ENHRY, CDR2 SYGVKD. This CDR3 is 13 amino acids long. In DNA form, the CDR3 reads TGTGCCATCAGCCCGGGACAGGGAAGCGAGCAGTACTTC. Its translation: CAISPGQGSEQYF.

This chain connects TRBV21-1 to TRBJ2-5; the tabulated D call, TRBD1, remains unverified against the DNA. TRBV21-1 is designated a pseudogene. The CDR3 covers 14 residues. For the CDR3, the DNA is TGTGCCAGCGGTGGGGCACAACCTCAAGAGACCCAGTACTTC. It encodes CASGGAQPQETQYF.

The J gene is TRBJ1-1, the V gene TRBV18; perhaps TRBD1 as D (5 bases). Deletions cut 1 base from V and 1 base from J, with 16 bases between. This CDR3 has 17 residues. Germline assignment: CDR1 KGHSH and CDR2 LQKENI. Here the CDR3 reads CASSPRSQGTGNTEAFF. The CDR3 nucleotides are TGTGCCAGCTCACCACGGAGTCAGGGCACAGGGAACACTGAAGCTTTCTTT. Variable domain in full (rest from reference TRBV18 and TRBJ1-1): NAGVMQNPRHLVRRRGQEARLRCSPMKGHSHVYWYRQLPEEGLKFMVYLQKENIIDESGMPKERFSAEFPKEGPSILRIQQVVRGDSAAYFCASSPRSQGTGNTEAFFGQGTRLTVV.